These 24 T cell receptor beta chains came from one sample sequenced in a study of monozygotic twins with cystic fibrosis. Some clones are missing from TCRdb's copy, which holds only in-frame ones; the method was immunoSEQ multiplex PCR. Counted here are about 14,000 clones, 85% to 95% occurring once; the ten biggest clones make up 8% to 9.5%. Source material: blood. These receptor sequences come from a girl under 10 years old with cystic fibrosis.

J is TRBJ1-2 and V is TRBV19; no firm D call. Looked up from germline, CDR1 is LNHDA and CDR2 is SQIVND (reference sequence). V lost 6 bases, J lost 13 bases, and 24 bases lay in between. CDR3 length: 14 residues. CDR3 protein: CASRVRVSTIPCTF. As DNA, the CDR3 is TGTGCCAGTAGGGTACGGGTATCGACTATACCGTGCACCTTC.

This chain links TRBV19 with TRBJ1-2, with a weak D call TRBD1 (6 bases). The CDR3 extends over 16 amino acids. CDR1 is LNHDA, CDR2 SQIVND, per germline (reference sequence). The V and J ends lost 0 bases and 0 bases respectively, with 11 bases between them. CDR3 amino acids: CASSIDLGQTNYGYTF. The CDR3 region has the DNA TGTGCCAGTAGTATAGACCTAGGACAGACTAACTATGGCTACACCTTC.

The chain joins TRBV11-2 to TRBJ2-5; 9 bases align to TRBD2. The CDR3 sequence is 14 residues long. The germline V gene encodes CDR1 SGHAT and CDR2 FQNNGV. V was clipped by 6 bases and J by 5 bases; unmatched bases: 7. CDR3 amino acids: CASSRGGAEETQYF. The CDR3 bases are TGTGCCAGCAGTCGCGGGGGGGCGGAGGAGACCCAGTACTTC.

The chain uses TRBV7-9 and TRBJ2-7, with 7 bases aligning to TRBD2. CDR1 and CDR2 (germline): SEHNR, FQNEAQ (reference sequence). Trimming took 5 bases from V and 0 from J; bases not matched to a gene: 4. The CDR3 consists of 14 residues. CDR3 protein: CASSGRDYSYEQYF. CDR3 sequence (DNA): TGTGCCAGCAGCGGACGGGACTACTCCTACGAGCAGTACTTC. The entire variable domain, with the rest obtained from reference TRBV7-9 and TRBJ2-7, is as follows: DTGVSQNPRHKITKRGQNVTFRCDPISEHNRLYWYRQTLGQGPEFLTYFQNEAQLEKSRLLSDRFSAERPKGSFSTLEIQRTEQGDSAMYLCASSGRDYSYEQYFGPGTRLTVT.

The CDR3 DNA reads as TGTGCCAGCAGGAGCGGGAGAAATGGGGCCAACGTCCTGACTTTC. It codes for CASRSGRNGANVLTF. V is TRBV9 and J is TRBJ2-6; TRBD2 agrees at 8 bases. V lost 5 bases, J lost 3 bases, and 4 bases stayed unmatched. Germline CDR1 is SGDLS and CDR2 is YYNGEE. CDR3 length: 15 amino acids. The complete variable domain, with remaining parts taken from reference TRBV9 and TRBJ2-6, reads DSGVTQTPKHLITATGQRVTLRCSPRSGDLSVYWYQQSLDQGLQFLIQYYNGEERAKGNILERFSAQQFPDLHSELNLSSLELGDSALYFCASRSGRNGANVLTFGAGSRLTVL.

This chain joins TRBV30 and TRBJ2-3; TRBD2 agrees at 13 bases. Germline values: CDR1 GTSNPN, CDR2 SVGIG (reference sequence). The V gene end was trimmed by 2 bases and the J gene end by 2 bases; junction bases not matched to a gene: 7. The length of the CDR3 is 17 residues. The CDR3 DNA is TGTGCCTGGAGTACCGGACTAGCGGGAGCGGTCACAGATACGCAGTATTTT. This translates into CAWSTGLAGAVTDTQYF.

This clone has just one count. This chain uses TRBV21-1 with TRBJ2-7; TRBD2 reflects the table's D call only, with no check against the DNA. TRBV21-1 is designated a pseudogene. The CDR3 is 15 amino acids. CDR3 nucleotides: TGTGCCAGCAACCCTTTAGCGGGACCGTCCTACGAGCAGTACTTC. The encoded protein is CASNPLAGPSYEQYF.

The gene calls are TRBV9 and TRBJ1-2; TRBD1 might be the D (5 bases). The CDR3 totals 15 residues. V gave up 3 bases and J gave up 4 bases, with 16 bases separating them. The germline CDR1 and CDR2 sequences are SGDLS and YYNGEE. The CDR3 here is CASSEGGTELYGYTF. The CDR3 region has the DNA TGTGCCAGCAGCGAGGGTGGGACGGAGCTCTATGGCTACACCTTC.

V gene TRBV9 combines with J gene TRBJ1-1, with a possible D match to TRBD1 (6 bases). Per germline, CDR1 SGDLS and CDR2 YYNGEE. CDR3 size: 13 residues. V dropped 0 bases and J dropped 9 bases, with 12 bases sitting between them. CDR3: CASSVVPGVQAFF. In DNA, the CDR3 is TGTGCCAGCAGCGTAGTTCCAGGGGTCCAAGCTTTCTTT.

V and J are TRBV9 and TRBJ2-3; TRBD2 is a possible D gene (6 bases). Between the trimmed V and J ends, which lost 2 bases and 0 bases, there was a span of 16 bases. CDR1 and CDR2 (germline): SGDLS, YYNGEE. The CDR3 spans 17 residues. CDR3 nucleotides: TGTGCCAGCAGCGTGATCGGTAGCGGACTTAGCACAGATACGCAGTATTTT. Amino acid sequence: CASSVIGSGLSTDTQYF. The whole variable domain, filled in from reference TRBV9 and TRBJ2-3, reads DSGVTQTPKHLITATGQRVTLRCSPRSGDLSVYWYQQSLDQGLQFLIQYYNGEERAKGNILERFSAQQFPDLHSELNLSSLELGDSALYFCASSVIGSGLSTDTQYFGPGTRLTVL.

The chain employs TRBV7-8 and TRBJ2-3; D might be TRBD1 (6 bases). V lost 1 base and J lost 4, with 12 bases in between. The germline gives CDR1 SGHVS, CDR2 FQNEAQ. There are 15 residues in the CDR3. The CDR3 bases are TGTGCCAGCAGCTTAGGCCAGGGGTTAGCAGATACGCAGTATTTT. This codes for CASSLGQGLADTQYF.

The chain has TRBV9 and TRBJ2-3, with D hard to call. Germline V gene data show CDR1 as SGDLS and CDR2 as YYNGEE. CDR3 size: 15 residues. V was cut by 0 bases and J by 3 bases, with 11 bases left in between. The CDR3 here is CASSVGDRLTDTQYF. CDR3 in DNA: TGTGCCAGCAGCGTAGGAGACCGTTTGACAGATACGCAGTATTTT.

The CDR3, as DNA: TGTGCCAGCAGCGTAGACGGCGAAGGGGGCATTAAGGAAAAACTGTTTTTT. It yields the protein CASSVDGEGGIKEKLFF. V is TRBV9 and J is TRBJ1-4; TRBD1 matches at 7 bases. The junction had 13 bases not matched to a gene; V was cut back by 0 bases and J by 8 bases. The CDR3 runs 17 residues. CDR1 and CDR2 (germline): SGDLS, YYNGEE. Based on the CDR3 plus reference TRBV9 and TRBJ1-4, the full variable domain is DSGVTQTPKHLITATGQRVTLRCSPRSGDLSVYWYQQSLDQGLQFLIQYYNGEERAKGNILERFSAQQFPDLHSELNLSSLELGDSALYFCASSVDGEGGIKEKLFFGSGTQLSVL.

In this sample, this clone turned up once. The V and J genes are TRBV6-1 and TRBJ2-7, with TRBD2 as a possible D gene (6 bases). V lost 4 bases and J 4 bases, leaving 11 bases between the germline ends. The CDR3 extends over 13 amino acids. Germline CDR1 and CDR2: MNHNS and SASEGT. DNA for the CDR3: TGTGCCAGCAGTGCGAGGGAGGTGTACGAGCAGTACTTC. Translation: CASSAREVYEQYF.

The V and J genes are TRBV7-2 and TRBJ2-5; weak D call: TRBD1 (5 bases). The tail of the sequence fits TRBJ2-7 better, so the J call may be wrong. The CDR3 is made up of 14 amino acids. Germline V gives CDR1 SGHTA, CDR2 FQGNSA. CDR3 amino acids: CASSVDTPSYEQYF. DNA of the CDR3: TGTGCCAGCAGCGTGGACACCCCATCCTACGAGCAGTACTTC.

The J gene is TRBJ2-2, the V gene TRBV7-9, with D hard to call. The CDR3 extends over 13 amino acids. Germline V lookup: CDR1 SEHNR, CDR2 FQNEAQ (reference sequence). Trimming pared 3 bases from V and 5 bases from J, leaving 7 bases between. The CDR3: CASSFMVTGELFF. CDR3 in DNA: TGTGCCAGCAGCTTCATGGTAACCGGGGAGCTGTTTTTT.

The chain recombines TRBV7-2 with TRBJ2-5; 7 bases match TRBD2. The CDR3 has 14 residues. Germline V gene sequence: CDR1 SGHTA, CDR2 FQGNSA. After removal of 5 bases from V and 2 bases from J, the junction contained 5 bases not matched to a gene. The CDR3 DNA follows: TGTGCCAGCAGCCCCTGGGGAGGGCAAGAGACCCAGTACTTC. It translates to CASSPWGGQETQYF. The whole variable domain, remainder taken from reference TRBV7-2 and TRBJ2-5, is GAGVSQSPSNKVTEKGKDVELRCDPISGHTALYWYRQSLGQGLEFLIYFQGNSAPDKSGLPSDRFSAERTGGSVSTLTIQRTQQEDSAVYLCASSPWGGQETQYFGPGTRLLVL.

CDR3 residues: CASSLGLYNEQFF. The CDR3 DNA is TGTGCCAGCAGCTTGGGACTTTACAATGAGCAGTTCTTC. The rearrangement links TRBV13 to TRBJ2-1; the D gene is possibly TRBD2 (6 bases). The CDR3 is 13 amino acids. Germline V CDR1 and CDR2: PRHDT, FYEKMQ (reference sequence). The V and J ends lost 3 bases and 4 bases respectively, with 7 bases between them.

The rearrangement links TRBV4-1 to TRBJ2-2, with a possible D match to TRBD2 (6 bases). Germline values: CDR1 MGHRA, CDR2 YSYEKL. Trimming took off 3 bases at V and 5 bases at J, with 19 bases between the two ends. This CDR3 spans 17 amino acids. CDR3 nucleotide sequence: TGCGCCAGCAGCCAGTCCCCGGCGGGGCGAAAGACCGGGGAGCTGTTTTTT. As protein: CASSQSPAGRKTGELFF.

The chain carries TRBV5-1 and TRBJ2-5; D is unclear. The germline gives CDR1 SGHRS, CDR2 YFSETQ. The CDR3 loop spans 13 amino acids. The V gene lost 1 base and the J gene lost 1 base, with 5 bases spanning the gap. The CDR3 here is CASSLSPQETQYF. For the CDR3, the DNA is TGCGCCAGCAGCTTGTCACCCCAAGAGACCCAGTACTTC.

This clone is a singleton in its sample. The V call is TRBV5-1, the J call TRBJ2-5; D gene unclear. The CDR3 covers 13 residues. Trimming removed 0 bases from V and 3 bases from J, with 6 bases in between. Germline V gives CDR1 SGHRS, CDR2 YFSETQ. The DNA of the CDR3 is TGCGCCAGCAGCTTGGTAGTCAAAGAGACCCAGTACTTC. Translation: CASSLVVKETQYF.

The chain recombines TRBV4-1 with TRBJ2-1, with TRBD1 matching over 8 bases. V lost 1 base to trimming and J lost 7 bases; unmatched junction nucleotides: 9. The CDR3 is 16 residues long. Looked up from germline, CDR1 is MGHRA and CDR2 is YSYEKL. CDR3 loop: CASSQGQGAFLNEQFF. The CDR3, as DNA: TGCGCCAGCAGCCAAGGGCAGGGGGCGTTCTTGAATGAGCAGTTCTTC.

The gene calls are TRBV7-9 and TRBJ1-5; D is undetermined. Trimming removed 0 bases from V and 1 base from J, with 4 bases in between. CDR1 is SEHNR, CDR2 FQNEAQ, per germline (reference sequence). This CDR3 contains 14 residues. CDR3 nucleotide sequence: TGTGCCAGCAGCTTAGCAGGGAGCAATCAGCCCCAGCATTTT. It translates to CASSLAGSNQPQHF.

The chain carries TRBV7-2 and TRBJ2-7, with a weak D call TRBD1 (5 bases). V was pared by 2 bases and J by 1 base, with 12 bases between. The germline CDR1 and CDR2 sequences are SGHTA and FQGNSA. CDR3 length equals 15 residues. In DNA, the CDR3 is TGTGCCAGCAGCTTACAGGGTGGGTTGTCCTACGAGCAGTACTTC. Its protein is CASSLQGGLSYEQYF.